Included here is one T cell receptor (beta chain) sequence, with context. The entry originates in a study of blood T cell repertoires in COVID-19. For the study at large: Sample material is recorded as cDNA or gDNA derived from T cells, B-cell-depleted T cells, or PBMCs.

In the original analysis: Cell counts per sample came from amplifying reference gene primers. Data came from immunoSEQ multiplex PCR; TCRdb stores just in-frame clones and leaves some out. That table gives V, J and clone size, and the DNA gave D and trimming. The sample consists of around 300,000 clones, around 87% of them appearing once. CDR1 and CDR2 from the germline V gene are SGDLS and YYNGEE. Trimming stripped 0 bases from V and 0 bases from J, with 13 bases between. This CDR3 contains 16 residues. Cohorts were assigned according to the clinical history that participants reported. For recovered donors of Cohort 3, there were two negative PCRs, clearance, or symptom resolution.

Input material: PBMCs or T cells enriched from blood (not recorded which). The chain uses TRBV9 and TRBJ2-7; TRBD1 might be the D (6 bases). The clonotype originates from a woman between 25 and 40 years old who had recovered from COVID-19. This chain's CDR3 is CASSVGVGGDSYEQYF. The CDR3 DNA follows: TGTGCCAGCAGCGTAGGGGTAGGGGGTGACTCCTACGAGCAGTACTTC. Full variable domain (missing parts from reference TRBV9 and TRBJ2-7): DSGVTQTPKHLITATGQRVTLRCSPRSGDLSVYWYQQSLDQGLQFLIQYYNGEERAKGNILERFSAQQFPDLHSELNLSSLELGDSALYFCASSVGVGGDSYEQYFGPGTRLTVT.